This T cell receptor beta chain emerged from a study of cytomegalovirus exposure and HLA in healthy donors. Notes on the study in general: The study recorded 160 or so TCR beta chains that were cytomegalovirus-associated. Later analysis demonstrated an association between a missense DCLRE1C variant and TCR beta V- and J-gene trimming.

The PCR used 60 Vbeta and 13 Jbeta primers. The method was immunoSEQ multiplex PCR; TCRdb's version includes in-frame clones alone and lacks a portion of them. The data contain fewer than 150,000 clones, roughly 74% of them singletons. This CDR3 is built from 18 residues. CDR1 MNHEY and CDR2 SMNVEV come from the germline V gene (reference sequence). V gave up 4 bases and J gave up 7 bases; unmatched junction bases: 17. On this clone itself: Its antigen is currently unknown.

Sequenced sample: PBMCs. The chain links TRBV27 to TRBJ2-2; 8 bases fit TRBD2. The receptor comes from a woman between 45 and 60 years old in good health and CMV-seropositive. CDR3 coding DNA: TGTGCCAGCAGTTCTCCACGCGGGGGGTCTGGGTACGGCGGGGAGCTGTTTTTT. As protein: CASSSPRGGSGYGGELFF.